What follows describes a single TCR beta chain. The antigen remains unidentified. The sample comes from a study of cytomegalovirus exposure and HLA in healthy donors. About the research overall: The 95 to 150 validation repertoires used a platform that matched the one used for the 600 to 750 first-cohort repertoires, as a later analysis reported.

Whole-study results and caveats: Rarity marked most TCR sequences, yet some public TCRs occurred in many donors. Associated with cytomegalovirus, according to the listing, were fewer than 200 TCR beta chains.

The germline CDR1 and CDR2 sequences are MDHEN and SYDVKM. V dropped 5 bases and J dropped 5 bases, with 14 bases sitting between them. CDR3 size: 14 residues. The repertoire was sequenced with immunoSEQ multiplex PCR; TCRdb's copy has only in-frame clones and lacks some. Of 120,000 to 150,000 clones listed, about 91% were seen once; the top ten hold 7.5% to 10%. The source of this sequence is a woman aged 18-30 years in good health and CMV-seropositive. The rearrangement joins TRBV28 to TRBJ2-3; the D is unclear. The specimen sequenced was PBMCs. This CDR3 is CASSPRRLLDTQYF. CDR3 coding DNA: TGTGCCAGCAGTCCCCGTCGACTTTTAGATACGCAGTATTTT. Full variable domain (remainder filled in from reference TRBV28 and TRBJ2-3): DVKVTQSSRYLVKRTGEKVFLECVQDMDHENMFWYRQDPGLGLRLIYFSYDVKMKEKGDIPEGYSVSREKKERFSLILESASTNQTSMYLCASSPRRLLDTQYFGPGTRLTVL.